Below, 25 T cell receptor beta chains from the same sample are listed, as sequenced in a study of shared clonotypes between healthy human individuals. Produced via immunoSEQ multiplex PCR; TCRdb's table is partial and in-frame only. The table lists about 600,000 clones, 97% of them singletons. Sequencing was performed on naive CD4+ T cells sorted from blood. Subset given: CD45RA+ positively selected. The receptors shown here come from a young woman in good health.

In regard to this clone: This CDR3 is also generated by other DNA sequences in the sample. The V call is TRBV9, the J call TRBJ2-5, with 7 bases lining up with TRBD2. There are 14 residues in the CDR3. Germline CDR1 reads SGDLS; CDR2 reads YYNGEE. Trimming cost V 0 bases and J 4 bases; bases outside gene matches: 3. CDR3 residues: CASSVAGGGETQYF. The CDR3, as DNA: TGTGCCAGCAGCGTAGCTGGGGGGGGAGAGACCCAGTACTTC.

The chain uses TRBV20-1 and TRBJ1-1; no definite D call. Deletions cut 5 bases from V and 5 bases from J, with 9 bases between. The CDR3 contains 11 residues. Per germline, CDR1 DFQATT and CDR2 SNEGSKA (reference sequence). CDR3: CSAVIWTEAFF. In DNA, the CDR3 is TGCAGTGCTGTAATTTGGACTGAAGCTTTCTTT.

V usage is TRBV11-1 and J usage is TRBJ2-7; D may be TRBD1 (6 bases). CDR3 length equals 13 residues. Per germline, CDR1 SGHAT and CDR2 FQDESV (reference sequence). The V end lost 6 bases, the J end lost 6 bases, and 15 bases lay between the germline ends. CDR3 sequence: CASRIGTQGEQYF. CDR3 nucleotide sequence: TGTGCCAGCAGGATCGGGACACAGGGCGAGCAGTACTTC.

The V gene is TRBV5-1, the J gene TRBJ2-7; D possibly corresponds to TRBD1 (6 bases). The germline V gene encodes CDR1 SGHRS and CDR2 YFSETQ. The CDR3 consists of 15 residues. The ends were cut back, 0 bases at V and 3 bases at J, with 13 bases in the middle. The CDR3 DNA follows: TGCGCCAGCAGCTTGGGGTCAGGGGCGGTCTACGAGCAGTACTTC. This sequence encodes CASSLGSGAVYEQYF.

The rearrangement links TRBV6-5 to TRBJ1-1, with 8 bases lining up with TRBD1. From germline, CDR1 is MNHEY and CDR2 SVGAGI. J lost 0 bases, V lost 6 bases, and 6 bases had no gene match. This CDR3 is built from 15 residues. The CDR3 here is CASSPGQGLNTEAFF. DNA of the CDR3: TGTGCCAGCAGCCCCGGACAGGGATTGAACACTGAAGCTTTCTTT.

This chain uses TRBV27 with TRBJ2-7, with TRBD1 matching 7 bases. The germline gives CDR1 MNHEY, CDR2 SMNVEV (reference sequence). This CDR3 has 15 residues. V lost 6 bases, J lost 3 bases, and 11 bases stayed unmatched. The CDR3 sequence is CASSPWDRKRYEQYF. The CDR3 region has the DNA TGTGCCAGCAGCCCTTGGGACAGAAAACGCTACGAGCAGTACTTC.

The rearrangement joins TRBV19 to TRBJ2-3; TRBD2 agrees at 10 bases. The CDR3 contains 17 residues. Germline V gene lookup returns CDR1 LNHDA and CDR2 SQIVND (reference sequence). With V trimmed by 1 base and J by 7 bases, 11 bases remained unmatched. Here the CDR3 DNA reads TGTGCCAGTAGTATAGTACCCCGACCTAGCGGGGGTTATACGCAGTATTTT. Amino acids: CASSIVPRPSGGYTQYF.

This rearrangement joins TRBV9 to TRBJ2-2, with D unresolved. The V gene's germline CDR1 is SGDLS and CDR2 YYNGEE. V was cut by 4 bases and J by 5 bases, with 9 bases left in between. CDR3 length equals 13 residues. The CDR3 DNA reads TGTGCCAGCAGCCTGTTGTATACCGGGGAGCTGTTTTTT. It translates to CASSLLYTGELFF. The full variable domain, with the rest looked up from reference TRBV9 and TRBJ2-2, is DSGVTQTPKHLITATGQRVTLRCSPRSGDLSVYWYQQSLDQGLQFLIQYYNGEERAKGNILERFSAQQFPDLHSELNLSSLELGDSALYFCASSLLYTGELFFGEGSRLTVL.

This clone was observed a single time. The CDR3 nucleotides read TGTGCCAGCAGCTTAGGGGGGGCCCGGGATACGCAGTATTTT. The encoded protein is CASSLGGARDTQYF. The chain recombines TRBV11-3 with TRBJ2-3; perhaps D is TRBD1 or TRBD2 (6 bases each). The CDR3 runs 14 residues. Germline CDR1 reads SGHNT; CDR2 reads YENEEA. Trimming removed 1 base at V and 6 bases at J, with 11 bases between.

This chain connects TRBV5-1 to TRBJ2-3; 10 bases fit TRBD2. CDR1 SGHRS and CDR2 YFSETQ come from the germline V gene. This CDR3 has 16 residues. V lost 1 base, J lost 6 bases, and 8 bases stayed unmatched. CDR3 DNA sequence: TGCGCCAGCAGCTTGTTGCGCAGCGGGAGGGAGGATACGCAGTATTTT. This translates into CASSLLRSGREDTQYF. Using reference TRBV5-1 and TRBJ2-3 for the parts outside the CDR3, the full variable domain is KAGVTQTPRYLIKTRGQQVTLSCSPISGHRSVSWYQQTPGQGLQFLFEYFSETQRNKGNFPGRFSGRQFSNSRSEMNVSTLELGDSALYLCASSLLRSGREDTQYFGPGTRLTVL.

This chain links TRBV28 with TRBJ1-3; 8 nucleotides align to TRBD1. The CDR3 extends over 17 amino acids. CDR1 and CDR2 (germline): MDHEN, SYDVKM. After removal of 4 bases from V and 0 bases from J, the junction contained 8 bases not matched to a gene. Here the CDR3 reads CASSSPGQVSSGNTIYF. The CDR3 nucleotides are TGTGCCAGCAGTTCACCGGGACAGGTGAGCTCTGGAAACACCATATATTTT. Together with reference TRBV28 and TRBJ1-3, the CDR3 gives the full variable domain: DVKVTQSSRYLVKRTGEKVFLECVQDMDHENMFWYRQDPGLGLRLIYFSYDVKMKEKGDIPEGYSVSREKKERFSLILESASTNQTSMYLCASSSPGQVSSGNTIYFGEGSWLTVV.

The CDR3 sequence is CASSPGGRPEQYF. The CDR3 DNA reads as TGTGCCAGCAGTCCGGGAGGCCGGCCCGAGCAGTACTTC. V gene TRBV5-4 combines with J gene TRBJ2-7; 7 nucleotides align to TRBD2. Per germline, CDR1 SGHNT and CDR2 YYREEE (reference sequence). The CDR3 is 13 residues long. The J segment lost 6 bases and the V segment lost 5 bases, leaving 8 bases of the junction unmatched.

V usage is TRBV7-8 and J usage is TRBJ2-7; 10 bases line up with TRBD1. After removal of 1 base from V and 3 bases from J, the junction contained 6 bases not matched to a gene. This CDR3 is 16 amino acids long. Germline CDR1 is SGHVS and CDR2 is FQNEAQ. This CDR3 is CASSLVDGTGVYEQYF. The CDR3 nucleotides are TGTGCCAGCAGCTTAGTGGACGGGACAGGGGTCTACGAGCAGTACTTC.

The rearrangement uses TRBV9 and TRBJ2-1, with TRBD2 matching 15 bases. The CDR3 is 16 residues long. Germline V lookup: CDR1 SGDLS, CDR2 YYNGEE. J gave up 9 bases and V 2 bases, and 6 bases lay outside the gene matches. CDR3 nucleotides: TGTGCCAGCAGCGTCACGGGACTAGCGGGAGGCGGTGAGCAGTTCTTC. This gives the protein CASSVTGLAGGGEQFF.

The chain links TRBV4-1 to TRBJ2-1; 13 bases line up with TRBD2. V lost 4 bases to trimming and J lost 0 bases; unmatched junction nucleotides: 3. The CDR3 totals 17 residues. Germline lookup yields CDR1 MGHRA and CDR2 YSYEKL. The CDR3 DNA is TGCGCCAGCAGCCTAGGACTAGCGGGAGCCTCCTACAATGAGCAGTTCTTC. The encoded protein is CASSLGLAGASYNEQFF.

This chain connects TRBV5-1 to TRBJ2-1; 7 positions agree with TRBD2. Germline trimming cut 3 bases from V and 14 bases from J; bases unmatched to any gene: 14. Germline lookup yields CDR1 SGHRS and CDR2 YFSETQ. The CDR3 contains 14 residues. The CDR3, as DNA: TGCGCCAGCAGCTCTACCGGGGCGGGGGTCGGGAAGTTCTTC. Amino acid sequence: CASSSTGAGVGKFF.

The CDR3 nucleotides read TGCGCCAGCAGTGAGTCGACGGGGAGCGGGGAGACCCAGTACTTC. As protein: CASSESTGSGETQYF. The chain couples TRBV10-2 to TRBJ2-5; D is perhaps TRBD2 (6 bases). Per germline, CDR1 WSHSY and CDR2 SAAADI. The CDR3 runs to 15 residues. V gave up 0 bases and J gave up 5 bases, with 13 bases separating them.

The V gene is TRBV15, the J gene TRBJ1-3; no reliable D call. V was shortened by 7 bases and J by 2 bases, with 24 bases between the two germline ends. The CDR3 spans 18 residues. Germline CDR1 and CDR2: LNHNV and YYDKDF (reference sequence). The CDR3 DNA reads as TGTGCCACCACTTCGTCCATCCATCATCAGGCCGCTGGAAACACCATATATTTT. Translated: CATTSSIHHQAAGNTIYF.

This chain links TRBV19 with TRBJ1-1; tentatively, D is TRBD1 (5 bases). From germline, CDR1 is LNHDA and CDR2 SQIVND (reference sequence). Trimming took off 9 bases at V and 8 bases at J, with 16 bases between the two ends. This CDR3 is built from 12 residues. The CDR3 spells CASFRGAGEAFF. CDR3 DNA sequence: TGTGCCAGCTTTCGTGGGGCTGGGGAAGCTTTCTTT.

The chain joins TRBV27 to TRBJ1-5, with unresolved D. CDR1 is MNHEY and CDR2 is SMNVEV in the germline V gene (reference sequence). Between the trimmed V and J ends, which lost 6 bases and 0 bases, there was a span of 21 bases. The CDR3 has 18 amino acids. The CDR3 loop is CASSLIHPRQSSNQPQHF. DNA for the CDR3: TGTGCCAGCAGCCTCATCCACCCCCGCCAGAGTAGCAATCAGCCCCAGCATTTT.

V gene TRBV4-1 combines with J gene TRBJ1-1; maybe TRBD1 (6 bases). The ends were cut back, 3 bases at V and 4 bases at J, with 15 bases in the middle. Germline lookup yields CDR1 MGHRA and CDR2 YSYEKL. The CDR3 is 15 amino acids. The CDR3 is CASSQEGGGSTEAFF. In DNA form, the CDR3 reads TGCGCCAGCAGCCAGGAGGGGGGAGGGAGCACTGAAGCTTTCTTT.

For the CDR3, the DNA is TGTGCCAGCATCCCCGGGACAGGGCAGGAAAAACTGTTTTTT. Protein: CASIPGTGQEKLFF. The rearrangement uses TRBV28 and TRBJ1-4, with 9 bases that match TRBD1. After removal of 7 bases from V and 8 bases from J, the junction contained 8 bases not matched to a gene. Germline V gene data show CDR1 as MDHEN and CDR2 as SYDVKM. The length of the CDR3 is 14 residues. The complete variable domain, with remaining parts taken from reference TRBV28 and TRBJ1-4, reads DVKVTQSSRYLVKRTGEKVFLECVQDMDHENMFWYRQDPGLGLRLIYFSYDVKMKEKGDIPEGYSVSREKKERFSLILESASTNQTSMYLCASIPGTGQEKLFFGSGTQLSVL.

V is TRBV7-3 and J is TRBJ2-6; D remains ambiguous. CDR3 length: 16 amino acids. Germline values: CDR1 SGHTA, CDR2 FQGTGA. Trimming took off 6 bases at V and 0 bases at J, with 12 bases between the two ends. The CDR3 DNA reads TGTGCCAGCAGGGATAGTTTCTACTCTGGGGCCAACGTCCTGACTTTC. As protein: CASRDSFYSGANVLTF.

The rearrangement uses TRBV28 and TRBJ2-1; 7 positions match TRBD1. Germline values: CDR1 MDHEN, CDR2 SYDVKM. V dropped 2 bases and J dropped 9; count of bases not matched to a gene: 13. The length of the CDR3 is 16 residues. The CDR3 region is CASSLASRQGEGEQFF. CDR3 sequence (DNA): TGTGCCAGCAGTTTAGCGTCTCGGCAGGGGGAAGGTGAGCAGTTCTTC.

The gene calls are TRBV6-5 and TRBJ2-2; TRBD1 might be the D (6 bases). V lost 6 bases and J 2 bases, leaving 13 bases between the germline ends. This CDR3 region has 15 residues. Per the germline V gene, CDR1 is MNHEY and CDR2 is SVGAGI. As DNA, the CDR3 is TGTGCCAGCAGCCCCGGGACAATAAACACCGGGGAGCTGTTTTTT. This sequence encodes CASSPGTINTGELFF.